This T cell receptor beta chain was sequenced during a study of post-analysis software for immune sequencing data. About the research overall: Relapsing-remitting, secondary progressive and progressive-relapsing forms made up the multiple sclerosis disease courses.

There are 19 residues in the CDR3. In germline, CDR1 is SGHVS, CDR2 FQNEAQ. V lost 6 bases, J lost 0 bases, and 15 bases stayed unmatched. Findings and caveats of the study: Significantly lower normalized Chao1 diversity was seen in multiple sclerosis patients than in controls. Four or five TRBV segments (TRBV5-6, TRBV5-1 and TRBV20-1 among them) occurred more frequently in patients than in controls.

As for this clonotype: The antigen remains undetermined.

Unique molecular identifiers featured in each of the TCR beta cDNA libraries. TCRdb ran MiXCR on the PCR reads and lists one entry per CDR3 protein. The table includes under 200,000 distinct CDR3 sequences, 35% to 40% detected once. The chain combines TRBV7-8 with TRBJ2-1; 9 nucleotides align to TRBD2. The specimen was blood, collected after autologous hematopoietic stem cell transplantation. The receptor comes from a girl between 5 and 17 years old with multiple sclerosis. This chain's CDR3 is CASRSFRTSEQSSYNEQFF. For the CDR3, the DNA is TGTGCCAGCAGGTCCTTCAGGACTAGCGAACAGAGCTCCTACAATGAGCAGTTCTTC.